The 24 T cell receptor beta chains presented below share a single source sample, sequenced in a study of patients and donors after allogeneic stem cell transplantation. TCRdb redid the calling of the RT-PCR reads with MiXCR, one entry per CDR3 protein. The profile covers approximately 170,000 distinct CDR3 sequences, with approximately 25% appearing a single time and roughly 26% taken by the ten largest. The sequencing input was blood, either unsorted or a sorted T cell fraction (not recorded which). The receptors were gathered from a human donor who was either an allogeneic HSCT recipient or a stem cell or donor lymphocyte infusion donor (not recorded which). It is not recorded whose cells these are; they may come from a transplant donor.

The chain recombines TRBV7-9 with TRBJ1-1; TRBD1 agrees at 8 bases. CDR3 length equals 15 residues. With V trimmed by 1 base and J by 5 bases, 6 bases remained unmatched. The germline gives CDR1 SEHNR, CDR2 FQNEAQ (reference sequence). The CDR3 region is CASSLVSRGPTEAFF. In DNA, the CDR3 is TGTGCCAGCAGCTTAGTCAGCAGGGGGCCGACTGAAGCTTTCTTT.

The chain links TRBV5-1 to TRBJ2-3; no clear D. The CDR3 is 13 amino acids. Trimming removed 3 bases from V and 5 bases from J, with 10 bases in between. Germline CDR1 SGHRS, CDR2 YFSETQ. DNA of the CDR3: TGCGCCAGCAGCTCAGACGGTCTAGATACGCAGTATTTT. Translating it yields CASSSDGLDTQYF.

The rearrangement links TRBV7-9 to TRBJ2-2, with a possible D match to TRBD1 (5 bases). Germline CDR1 SEHNR, CDR2 FQNEAQ (reference sequence). The V end lost 2 bases, the J end lost 4 bases, and 14 bases lay between the germline ends. The CDR3 is 16 residues long. CDR3 nucleotide sequence: TGTGCCAGCAGCTTACGTATGGGAAGGGGCACCGGGGAGCTGTTTTTT. This codes for CASSLRMGRGTGELFF.

This clonotype was detected only a few times. The genes are TRBV5-1 and TRBJ2-3; TRBD1 aligns across 7 bases. CDR1 is SGHRS and CDR2 is YFSETQ in the germline V gene. CDR3 length equals 16 residues. V trimming: 0 bases; J trimming: 1 base; junction bases outside the gene matches: 5. The CDR3 here is CASSLERGQGTDTQYF. Written as DNA, the CDR3 is TGCGCCAGCAGCTTGGAGAGGGGGCAGGGCACAGATACGCAGTATTTT.

In this sample, this clonotype turned up many times. The genes are TRBV5-1 and TRBJ1-1, with D unresolved. Germline values: CDR1 SGHRS, CDR2 YFSETQ. V was clipped by 4 bases and J by 0 bases, with 10 bases between them. The CDR3 sequence is 14 residues long. The CDR3 reads CASSKQNMNTEAFF. The CDR3 DNA sequence: TGCGCCAGCAGCAAACAGAACATGAACACTGAAGCTTTCTTT.

This chain joins TRBV5-1 and TRBJ1-1; 10 positions match TRBD1. CDR1 and CDR2 (germline): SGHRS, YFSETQ. The V and J ends lost 4 bases and 3 bases, in that order; junction bases with no gene match: 6. The CDR3 runs 15 residues. CDR3 bases: TGCGCCAGCAGCATAGCCGGGACAGGGGACACTGAAGCTTTCTTT. It specifies CASSIAGTGDTEAFF.

In its sample, this clonotype was seen many times. The V gene is TRBV10-3, the J gene TRBJ1-2, with unresolved D. Looked up from germline, CDR1 is ENHRY and CDR2 is SYGVKD. V was trimmed by 4 bases and J by 7 bases, leaving 4 bases between them. The CDR3 length is 10 residues. This CDR3 is CAISAAGYTF. DNA of the CDR3: TGTGCCATCAGTGCGGCTGGCTACACCTTC.

This chain connects TRBV29-1 to TRBJ1-2; D unresolved. Trimming left V 7 bases short and J 4 bases short, with 7 bases between. There are 10 residues in the CDR3. Germline CDR1 is SQVTM and CDR2 is ANQGSEA. CDR3 protein: CSAFGYGYTF. The CDR3, as DNA: TGCAGCGCCTTCGGCTATGGCTACACCTTC.

This clonotype was picked up a small number of times. This chain links TRBV2 with TRBJ1-2; TRBD1 might be the D (6 bases). Germline CDR1 is SNHLY and CDR2 is FYNNEI. The CDR3 consists of 18 residues. V lost 3 bases and J 4 bases, leaving 24 bases between the germline ends. For the CDR3, the DNA is TGTGCCAGCAGTGATGGGGGGACACGGGGTCCCACATTCTATGGCTACACCTTC. This sequence encodes CASSDGGTRGPTFYGYTF.

This chain links TRBV5-1 with TRBJ2-3; 11 bases agree with TRBD2. V was clipped by 4 bases and J by 2 bases; unmatched bases: 9. This CDR3 comprises 17 residues. CDR1 is SGHRS and CDR2 is YFSETQ in the germline V gene. The CDR3, as DNA: TGCGCCAGCAGCACGATCTTAGCGGGGGGGATCACAGATACGCAGTATTTT. Its translation: CASSTILAGGITDTQYF.

The J gene is TRBJ2-3, the V gene TRBV6-2 or TRBV6-3; 8 bases line up with TRBD2. Losses at the gene ends were 5 bases for V and 3 bases for J; bases not matched to a gene: 7. Per the germline V gene, CDR1 is MNHEY and CDR2 is SVGEGT. This CDR3 region has 15 residues. The CDR3 is CASSPGRAGTDTQYF. The CDR3 DNA sequence: TGTGCCAGCAGTCCCGGGAGGGCCGGGACAGATACGCAGTATTTT.

Only a few counts were recorded for this clonotype. The rearrangement joins TRBV12-3 or TRBV12-4 to TRBJ2-5, with D possibly being TRBD1 or TRBD2 (5 bases each). The length of the CDR3 is 13 residues. Trimming took off 7 bases at V and 1 base at J, with 10 bases between the two ends. CDR3 sequence: CASTWDGQETQYF. In nucleotides, the CDR3 is TGTGCCAGCACCTGGGACGGCCAAGAGACCCAGTACTTC.

This clonotype was picked up a small number of times. The chain couples TRBV19 to TRBJ1-1; D ambiguous. The CDR3 runs 15 residues. Germline V gene lookup returns CDR1 LNHDA and CDR2 SQIVND (reference sequence). Trimming pared 0 bases from V and 6 bases from J, leaving 14 bases between. The DNA of the CDR3 is TGTGCCAGTAGTATAGATCACGGTGAAAGGGCTGAAGCTTTCTTT. Translated: CASSIDHGERAEAFF. The whole variable domain, filled in from reference TRBV19 and TRBJ1-1, reads DGGITQSPKYLFRKEGQNVTLSCEQNLNHDAMYWYRQDPGQGLRLIYYSQIVNDFQKGDIAEGYSVSREKKESFPLTVTSAQKNPTAFYLCASSIDHGERAEAFFGQGTRLTVV.

This clonotype was observed at least ten times. The V call is TRBV20-1, the J call TRBJ1-4; D not certain. The V gene's germline CDR1 is DFQATT and CDR2 SNEGSKA (reference sequence). Trimming removed 2 bases at V and 0 bases at J, with 4 bases between. The CDR3 extends over 13 amino acids. The CDR3 protein is CSARLPTNEKLFF. CDR3 DNA sequence: TGCAGTGCTAGACTTCCAACTAATGAAAAACTGTTTTTT.

The rearrangement joins TRBV7-6 to TRBJ2-1, with D perhaps TRBD2 (6 bases). Germline assignment: CDR1 SGHVS and CDR2 FNYEAQ. The CDR3 spans 14 residues. V was clipped by 2 bases and J by 6 bases, with 11 bases between them. The CDR3 region has the DNA TGTGCCAGCAGCTTACGGGAGCTGGGCAATGAGCAGTTCTTC. It codes for CASSLRELGNEQFF.

The rearrangement links TRBV4-1 to TRBJ1-6, with 8 bases that match TRBD1. The V gene's germline CDR1 is MGHRA and CDR2 YSYEKL. The V segment lost 1 base and the J segment 2 bases; nucleotides outside the gene matches: 7. The CDR3 has 18 amino acids. The CDR3 nucleotides are TGCGCCAGCAGCCAAGTGCCGTTCAGGGGGCCCTATAATTCACCCCTCCACTTT. Its protein is CASSQVPFRGPYNSPLHF.

Ten or more counts support this clonotype. The rearrangement joins TRBV14 to TRBJ1-1; tentative D call: TRBD1 (6 bases). This CDR3 contains 17 residues. The V gene lost 1 base and the J gene lost 5 bases, with 20 bases spanning the gap. Germline V gene sequence: CDR1 SGHDN, CDR2 FVKESK. CDR3 bases: TGTGCCAGCAGCCAAGTAGCCGGGGGCACGAGGGGGACTGAAGCTTTCTTT. Protein: CASSQVAGGTRGTEAFF.

The chain is built from TRBV5-1 and TRBJ2-3, with D unclear. Germline CDR1 SGHRS, CDR2 YFSETQ. Trimming removed 1 base from V and 2 bases from J, with 8 bases in between. This CDR3 is 14 amino acids long. CDR3 amino acids: CASSLSPDTDTQYF. The CDR3 coding sequence is TGCGCCAGCAGCTTGTCTCCGGACACAGATACGCAGTATTTT.

The rearrangement joins TRBV5-6 to TRBJ2-3; 7 nucleotides agree with TRBD1. The ends lost 2 bases at V and 2 bases at J; junction bases unmatched: 14. Germline CDR1 is SGHDT and CDR2 is YYEEEE. CDR3 length equals 18 residues. In DNA form, the CDR3 reads TGTGCCAGCAGCTTAAGACAGGGCGAATGGATTATCACAGATACGCAGTATTTT. Amino acid sequence: CASSLRQGEWIITDTQYF.

The chain has TRBV25-1 and TRBJ2-5, with 9 bases fitting TRBD1. Trimming at V came to 1 base and at J to 1 base, leaving 4 bases not matched to a gene. The germline V gene encodes CDR1 MGHDK and CDR2 SYGVNS. CDR3 length equals 16 residues. CDR3 nucleotide sequence: TGTGCCAGCAGTGAATCCGGGACAGGGTTCCAAGAGACCCAGTACTTC. Its translation is CASSESGTGFQETQYF.

The chain's CDR3 is CASSLLLDYNEQFF. The CDR3 nucleotides are TGTGCCAGCAGTCTCCTTTTGGATTACAATGAGCAGTTCTTC. V gene TRBV12-3 or TRBV12-4 combines with J gene TRBJ2-1; no reliable D call. This CDR3 is built from 14 residues. V lost 5 bases and J lost 4, with 12 bases in between.

This clonotype was seen more than once but under ten times. The V gene is TRBV7-2, the J gene TRBJ1-4, with 8 bases aligning to TRBD1. With 5 bases clipped from V and 7 bases from J, the junction kept 3 bases outside the gene matches. Germline V gene sequence: CDR1 SGHTA, CDR2 FQGNSA. CDR3 size: 13 residues. CDR3 bases: TGTGCCAGCAGCCCAGGGGGCGGTGAAAAACTGTTTTTT. Its translation is CASSPGGGEKLFF.

The chain employs TRBV6-1 and TRBJ2-5; either TRBD1 or TRBD2 may supply D (5 bases each). From germline, CDR1 is MNHNS and CDR2 SASEGT. V shed 8 bases and J shed 7 bases, with 14 bases lying between them. CDR3 length: 12 residues. Written as DNA, the CDR3 is TGTGCCAGCCCGGATCTGAGGGGGACCCAGTACTTC. Amino acids: CASPDLRGTQYF.

This clonotype was detected a few times. The chain is built from TRBV20-1 and TRBJ1-2; 7 bases are a match to TRBD1. V shed 1 base, J shed 4 bases, and the junction held 0 bases outside the gene matches. Germline V lookup: CDR1 DFQATT, CDR2 SNEGSKA (reference sequence). The CDR3 length is 12 residues. CDR3 DNA sequence: TGCAGTGCTAGAGGGGACAGCTATGGCTACACCTTC. Its protein product is CSARGDSYGYTF.